The 9 T cell receptor beta chains below were found in one sample sequenced in a study of identical twins. TCRdb re-derived calls from the 5' RACE reads in MiXCR, one entry per CDR3 protein. The sample lists a few hundred thousand distinct CDR3 sequences, approximately 8.8% seen once, with under 10% in the top ten. The sequencing input was naive T cells sorted from blood. These receptors originate from a woman between 45 and 60 years old in good health.

This clonotype was counted at least ten times. The V gene is TRBV29-1, the J gene TRBJ2-7, with D perhaps assigned TRBD1 or TRBD2 (5 bases each). Between the trimmed V and J ends, which lost 7 bases and 4 bases, there was a span of 17 bases. The V gene's germline CDR1 is SQVTM and CDR2 ANQGSEA. CDR3 length equals 13 residues. This CDR3 reads CSAEGQGSYEQYF. For the CDR3, the DNA is TGCAGCGCAGAGGGGCAGGGCTCTTACGAGCAGTACTTC.

This clonotype was seen at least ten times. The genes are TRBV20-1 and TRBJ1-2; D call uncertain. V lost 6 bases and J lost 5, with 19 bases in between. Germline-derived CDR1 and CDR2 are DFQATT and SNEGSKA (reference sequence). The CDR3 covers 14 residues. CDR3 loop: CSAPTPLVAYGYTF. Here the CDR3 DNA reads TGCAGTGCACCGACACCCCTAGTTGCTTATGGCTACACCTTC.

V usage is TRBV20-1 and J usage is TRBJ2-1; 9 bases fit TRBD2. This CDR3 spans 15 amino acids. V lost 6 bases and J lost 7; bases outside the gene matches: 13. Germline lookup yields CDR1 DFQATT and CDR2 SNEGSKA (reference sequence). The CDR3 protein is CSAPRPGLALNEQFF. The DNA of the CDR3 is TGCAGTGCCCCAAGGCCGGGACTAGCATTAAATGAGCAGTTCTTC.

The genes are TRBV20-1 and TRBJ2-4; D is perhaps TRBD1 (6 bases). The V gene's germline CDR1 is DFQATT and CDR2 SNEGSKA (reference sequence). V was clipped by 0 bases and J by 8 bases, with 11 bases between them. CDR3 size: 13 residues. The CDR3 here is CSARDSRGHIQYF. The DNA for the CDR3 is TGCAGTGCTAGAGATAGCAGGGGCCACATTCAGTACTTC.

This clonotype has a handful of counts. This sequence joins TRBV20-1 and TRBJ2-7, with 15 nucleotides matching TRBD2. Germline assignment: CDR1 DFQATT and CDR2 SNEGSKA (reference sequence). V dropped 2 bases and J dropped 3; count of bases not matched to a gene: 8. There are 17 residues in the CDR3. CDR3 in DNA: TGCAGTGCTAGATCCGGGACTAGCGGGAGGCTCATCTACGAGCAGTACTTC. It yields the protein CSARSGTSGRLIYEQYF.

A note on this clonotype: Being one base from a much bigger clone, this may be a read error. The CDR3 sequence: CASSETTVNYGYPF. DNA for the CDR3: TGCGCCAGCAGCGAAACGACAGTAAACTATGGCTACCCCTTC. The chain combines TRBV5-1 with TRBJ1-2, with D possibly TRBD1 on 5 matching bases. Germline V gene sequence: CDR1 SGHRS, CDR2 YFSETQ. CDR3 length equals 14 residues.

Regarding this clonotype: The junction shows a germline mismatch at one end, possibly a read error. This sequence joins TRBV11-2 and TRBJ2-2, with D maybe TRBD2 (6 bases). Germline V gene lookup returns CDR1 SGHAT and CDR2 FQNNGV. The CDR3 spans 11 residues. This CDR3 reads CASSGPGGLFF. The DNA of the CDR3 is TGTGCCAGCAGTGGGCCCGGGGGGCTGTTTTTT.

In its sample, this clonotype was seen a few times. The chain carries TRBV27 and TRBJ2-3; D uncertain. The CDR3 has 15 residues. Germline loops: CDR1 MNHEY, CDR2 SMNVEV (reference sequence). Trimming removed 1 base at V and 3 bases at J, with 11 bases between. DNA for the CDR3: TGTGCCAGCAGTTTATATTGGCGTGGGACAGATACGCAGTATTTT. It yields the protein CASSLYWRGTDTQYF.

This chain connects TRBV30 to TRBJ2-5; D unclear. This CDR3 contains 12 residues. Trimming pared 3 bases from V and 4 bases from J, leaving 9 bases between. Germline V gives CDR1 GTSNPN, CDR2 SVGIG (reference sequence). CDR3 amino acids: CAWRAHRETQYF. CDR3 bases: TGTGCCTGGAGAGCGCACCGAGAGACCCAGTACTTC.